Sequencing of this TCR beta chain was carried out in a study of blood T cells in healthy people across ages. PCR was performed a second time for about 7 to 11 cycles using a sample-barcoded 5' primer and a J-beta primer mix. At least 2.5 million CDR3-containing paired-end reads were obtained per sample. TCRdb recomputed calls from the 5' RACE reads with MiXCR, one row per CDR3 protein. This table holds 1.4 million or so distinct CDR3 sequences, 35% to 45% found once. CDR1 and CDR2 (germline): ENHRY, SYGVKD. V gave up 6 bases and J gave up 2 bases, with 10 bases separating them. The CDR3 has 14 amino acids. Study observations and caveats: The unknown donor CMV status may have confounded expanded clonotype changes.

Peripheral blood samples of 9.5 to 10 milliliters were drawn from each donor. As for this clonotype: Its antigen is still unknown.

Sequencing was done on a sample of blood. J is TRBJ1-4 and V is TRBV10-3; the D gene is possibly TRBD1 (5 bases). The TCR was taken from a woman under 30 in good health. Here the CDR3 reads CAIRARGTNEKLFF. DNA for the CDR3: TGTGCCATCAGGGCTCGGGGCACTAATGAAAAACTGTTTTTT.